The 16 T cell receptor beta chains listed next were all sequenced from one sample in a study of T cells in Graves' hyperthyroidism and ophthalmopathy. TCR beta CDR3 region amplification was performed from RNA transcripts. Carried out on the TCR CDR3, a first-round RT-PCR used the HTBI primer set. TCRdb re-called the multiplex PCR reads through MiXCR, storing one row per CDR3 protein. Of approximately 500,000 distinct CDR3 sequences in the sample, under 60% were seen once. Source material: peripheral blood or thyroid tissue (not recorded which). The source of these receptors is a young woman with Graves' hyperthyroidism.

Regarding this clonotype: The junction departs from germline at one end; a sequencing error may be responsible. The J gene is TRBJ2-5, the V gene TRBV12-3 or TRBV12-4, with D perhaps assigned TRBD1 or TRBD2 (5 bases each). This CDR3 region has 16 residues. DNA for the CDR3: TGTGCCAGCAGTTTAGTTTTTGGCGGGCAGGGAGAGCCCCAGTACTTC. This encodes CASSLVFGGQGEPQYF.

The chain links TRBV25-1 to TRBJ2-2; D might be TRBD1 (5 bases). The V end lost 4 bases, the J end lost 4 bases, and 13 bases lay between the germline ends. CDR1 and CDR2 from the germline V gene are MGHDK and SYGVNS. The CDR3 has 15 amino acids. The CDR3, as DNA: TGTGCCAGCAGTGCTAGACCGACAGTCACCGGGGAGCTGTTTTTT. Translation: CASSARPTVTGELFF.

The CDR3 reads CASSPDRSGANVLTF. As DNA, the CDR3 is TGTGCCAGCAGCCCTGACAGGTCTGGGGCCAACGTCCTGACTTTC. V usage is TRBV6-1 and J usage is TRBJ2-6; D perhaps matches TRBD1 (6 bases). The V and J ends lost 6 bases and 1 base respectively, with 10 bases between them. This CDR3 has 15 amino acids. CDR1 MNHNS and CDR2 SASEGT come from the germline V gene.

V is TRBV7-8 and J is TRBJ1-2; a possible D gene is TRBD1 (6 bases). This CDR3 region has 13 residues. Germline lookup yields CDR1 SGHVS and CDR2 FQNEAQ. The germline V and J ends were trimmed by 3 bases and 8 bases, with 13 bases remaining between them. CDR3 protein: CASSFNTGPGYTF. In nucleotides, the CDR3 is TGTGCCAGCAGCTTCAATACAGGGCCCGGCTACACCTTC. Complete variable domain (other parts from reference TRBV7-8 and TRBJ1-2): GAGVSQSPRYKVAKRGQDVALRCDPISGHVSLFWYQQALGQGPEFLTYFQNEAQLDKSGLPSDRFFAERPEGSVSTLKIQRTQQEDSAVYLCASSFNTGPGYTFGSGTRLTVV.

V and J are TRBV6-6 and TRBJ1-3, with D possibly being TRBD1 (5 bases). The V end lost 0 bases, the J end lost 5 bases, and 11 bases lay between the germline ends. The CDR3 is made up of 15 amino acids. Germline V gives CDR1 MNHNY, CDR2 SVGAGI (reference sequence). CDR3 coding DNA: TGTGCCAGCAGTTACTCTGGGGACCCCAGAAACACCATATATTTT. Translated: CASSYSGDPRNTIYF.

In this sample, this clonotype turned up many times. This chain connects TRBV10-3 to TRBJ1-5; tentatively, D is TRBD1 (6 bases). Germline loops: CDR1 ENHRY, CDR2 SYGVKD. This CDR3 is built from 17 residues. V lost 4 bases to trimming and J lost 1 base, with 17 bases between them. CDR3 region: CAISVVGVGASNQPQHF. In DNA, the CDR3 is TGTGCCATCAGTGTGGTCGGGGTGGGGGCAAGCAATCAGCCCCAGCATTTT.

The rearrangement uses TRBV7-9 and TRBJ1-4, with TRBD1 as a possible D gene (6 bases). The length of the CDR3 is 14 residues. Germline values: CDR1 SEHNR, CDR2 FQNEAQ (reference sequence). V was pared by 2 bases and J by 10 bases, with 14 bases between. Here the CDR3 reads CASSLRGRDGKLFF. The CDR3 region has the DNA TGTGCCAGCAGCTTACGGGGGCGCGATGGAAAACTGTTTTTT.

This clonotype was observed a handful of times. This chain links TRBV20-1 with TRBJ2-7; TRBD1 matches 7 bases. After removal of 6 bases from V and 3 bases from J, the junction contained 5 bases not matched to a gene. Looked up from germline, CDR1 is DFQATT and CDR2 is SNEGSKA (reference sequence). There are 12 residues in the CDR3. The CDR3 DNA sequence: TGCAGTGCAATCCGGGACAGCTACGAGCAGTACTTC. Protein sequence: CSAIRDSYEQYF.

Many counts were recorded for this clonotype. This sequence joins TRBV9 and TRBJ2-5; 9 positions match TRBD1. J gave up 5 bases and V 3 bases, and 5 bases lay outside the gene matches. From germline, CDR1 is SGDLS and CDR2 YYNGEE. This CDR3 comprises 14 residues. The CDR3 protein is CASSAQGAGETQYF. The DNA of the CDR3 is TGTGCCAGCAGCGCACAGGGGGCTGGGGAGACCCAGTACTTC.

This clonotype was observed at least ten times. The chain recombines TRBV29-1 with TRBJ1-1; D perhaps matches TRBD1 (5 bases). This CDR3 comprises 12 residues. The ends were cut back, 3 bases at V and 6 bases at J, with 11 bases in the middle. Germline loops: CDR1 SQVTM, CDR2 ANQGSEA. CDR3 in amino acids: CSVELVGAEAFF. The CDR3, as DNA: TGCAGCGTTGAGCTGGTAGGGGCTGAAGCTTTCTTT.

Notes on this clonotype: Possible read error: a much larger clone is one base away. The CDR3 end shows no conserved phenylalanine or tryptophan, and so a read error is likely. The chain carries TRBV20-1 and TRBJ2-7; TRBD2 agrees at 13 bases. The CDR3 runs to 13 residues. In germline, CDR1 is DFQATT, CDR2 SNEGSKA (reference sequence). J was trimmed by 6 bases and V by 6 bases; bases with no gene match: 5. CDR3 nucleotides: TGCAGTGCCAGGACTAGCGGGAGTCTCGAGCAGTACCTC. This gives the protein CSARTSGSLEQYL.

This chain connects TRBV2 to TRBJ2-2; the D gene is possibly TRBD2 (6 bases). Germline V gene lookup returns CDR1 SNHLY and CDR2 FYNNEI. This CDR3 region has 17 residues. V dropped 5 bases and J dropped 3 bases, with 19 bases sitting between them. The CDR3 bases are TGTGCCAGCAGTAATTGGAGGGTTAATCGATACACCGGGGAGCTGTTTTTT. As protein: CASSNWRVNRYTGELFF.

This chain connects TRBV7-9 to TRBJ2-2; D is unresolved. CDR1 is SEHNR, CDR2 FQNEAQ, per germline (reference sequence). The CDR3 contains 15 residues. The V gene lost 4 bases and the J gene lost 1 base, with 10 bases spanning the gap. This CDR3 reads CASSSTILNTGELFF. CDR3 DNA sequence: TGTGCCAGCAGCTCAACCATCCTGAACACCGGGGAGCTGTTTTTT.

CDR3 protein: CASSPSGIPKTGANVLTF. In DNA form, the CDR3 reads TGTGCCAGCAGCCCGTCCGGGATCCCAAAGACTGGGGCCAACGTCCTGACTTTC. V usage is TRBV4-2 and J usage is TRBJ2-6, with a tentative D call TRBD2 (5 bases). CDR1 and CDR2 (germline): LGHNA, YNFKEQ. Trimming left V 4 bases short and J 2 bases short, with 18 bases between. The CDR3 contains 18 residues.

This clonotype was seen many times. V and J are TRBV7-8 and TRBJ2-7; 9 bases fit TRBD1. The CDR3 loop spans 16 amino acids. V lost 5 bases to trimming and J lost 0 bases; unmatched junction nucleotides: 8. Germline-derived CDR1 and CDR2 are SGHVS and FQNEAQ. This CDR3 reads CASSDRGTRSSYEQYF. The CDR3 nucleotides are TGTGCCAGCAGCGACAGGGGGACCAGGAGCTCCTACGAGCAGTACTTC.

About this clonotype: It may be a read error: a sequence one base away is much more abundant. CDR3: CASSSGRGPLYYEQYF. CDR3 nucleotides: TGTGCCAGCAGTTCGGGCAGGGGGCCCCTCTACTACGAGCAGTACTTC. The rearrangement links TRBV24-1 to TRBJ2-7; 8 nucleotides match TRBD1. This CDR3 has 16 residues. Germline values: CDR1 KGHDR, CDR2 SFDVKD.